This TCR beta chain was identified during a study of blood T cell repertoires in COVID-19. As for the study in general: The samples span acute and convalescent COVID-19 from the United States, Italy and Spain. The cDNA or gDNA used as material had been derived from T cells, B-cell-depleted T cells, or PBMCs.

Trimming removed 0 bases at V and 1 base at J, with 12 bases between. Looked up from germline, CDR1 is SGHAT and CDR2 is FQNNGV. The CDR3 loop spans 16 amino acids. How the authors handled the data: Scientists estimated how many nucleated cells there were by amplifying reference gene primers. Data came from immunoSEQ multiplex PCR; TCRdb stores just in-frame clones and leaves some out. The V and J calls and the clone size are those of that table, but D and trimming were determined from the DNA. The sample lists fewer than 200,000 clones, 86% occurring once. The rearrangement uses TRBV11-2 and TRBJ1-1, with a weak D call TRBD1 (5 bases). The sequence was obtained from a man between 45 and 60 years old with active or convalescent COVID-19. Sequencing used peripheral blood. The CDR3 DNA follows: TGTGCCAGCAGCTTAGATCCGGGGAGGGGGAACACTGAAGCTTTCTTT. Residues: CASSLDPGRGNTEAFF.